These 11 T cell receptor beta chains share one sample of origin, sequenced in a study of T cell clonality in common variable immunodeficiency (dated by TCRdb to the mid-2010s). Preparation of the library involved the immunoSEQ multiplex PCR assay. Entries here come from immuneACCESS through TCRdb and include only in-frame sequences with V and J called. Some clones fail to appear in such tables; in the studies checked, an unresolved V gene covers under half of the shortfall, and the cause of the remainder is unknown. For this sample, 7,000 to 9,500 clones appear and none is a singleton. The top ten constitute around 4.5% of the sample. No antigen is known for these receptors. Findings and caveats that apply to the study as a whole: Reportedly, TCRbeta sequences from CVID had fewer deletions and N-nucleotide insertions, and highly modified clones with 13 or more V deletions were absent from CVID.

Sequencing used peripheral blood mononuclear cells. These TCRs come from a human donor with common variable immunodeficiency.

In regard to this clone: The read is 3 residues too short to cover the CDR3 end, so that end is filled in from the germline J gene. The chain has TRBV2 and TRBJ1-4; perhaps TRBD1 as D (5 bases). V dropped 3 bases and J dropped 7 bases, with 9 bases sitting between them. Per the germline V gene, CDR1 is SNHLY and CDR2 is FYNNEI. This CDR3 is built from 13 residues. Incomplete CDR3 DNA: TGTGCCAGCAGTGAGGTGAGGGGTGAAAAA. Amino acids: CASSEVRGEK. The whole CDR3 region reads CASSEVRGEKLFF.

At least ten counts were recorded for this clone. Read data end 3 residues before the CDR3 end; the end is taken from the germline J gene. This chain joins TRBV12-3 or TRBV12-4 and TRBJ2-1; no clear D gene. This CDR3 comprises 16 residues. V was clipped by 6 bases and J by 0 bases, with 15 bases between them. CDR3 region: CASSQQRASSYNEQFF. CDR3 DNA (partial): TGTGCCAGCAGCCAACAAAGGGCGAGCTCCTACAATGAG.

This clone was seen repeatedly, ten times or more. Sequencing ends 3 residues short of the CDR3 end; the germline J gene provides the rest. This rearrangement joins TRBV30 to TRBJ1-1; 7 positions agree with TRBD1. This CDR3 has 16 amino acids. The V gene end was trimmed by 3 bases and the J gene end by 5 bases; junction bases not matched to a gene: 15. CDR1 GTSNPN and CDR2 SVGIG come from the germline V gene (reference sequence). The CDR3 bases that were read are TGTGCCTGGAGAGCCCTTGACAGGGCCTCGGTGACTGAA. Protein: CAWRALDRASVTE. The whole CDR3 protein reads CAWRALDRASVTEAFF.

This clone was observed many times. Read sequence stops 3 residues before the CDR3 end, and the germline J gene provides the missing end. The chain combines TRBV19 with TRBJ2-6; a possible D gene is TRBD1 (6 bases). The CDR3 sequence is 19 residues long. Trimming took off 3 bases at V and 0 bases at J, with 18 bases between the two ends. CDR1 LNHDA and CDR2 SQIVND come from the germline V gene (reference sequence). CDR3 loop: CASSIPIHQGLSGANVLTF. CDR3 DNA, as far as it was read: TGTGCCAGTAGTATCCCGATTCACCAGGGGCTCTCTGGGGCCAACGTC.

At least ten counts were recorded for this clone. The read comes to an end 3 residues before the CDR3 does, leaving the germline J gene to fill in the end. The chain uses TRBV2 and TRBJ1-2; D is perhaps TRBD1 (5 bases). Germline CDR1 is SNHLY and CDR2 is FYNNEI. The ends were cut back, 6 bases at V and 6 bases at J, with 14 bases in the middle. This CDR3 region has 13 residues. CDR3 amino acids: CASSVSGTNGYTF. The sequenced CDR3 bases are TGTGCCAGCAGCGTATCAGGGACTAATGGC.

This clone has a count of ten or more. The CDR3 extends 3 residues past the end of the read, so its final part is completed from the germline J gene. This chain joins TRBV19 and TRBJ2-2; 7 bases agree with TRBD2. Unmatched junction bases numbered 19, after V lost 3 bases and J lost 3 bases. Germline V gene data show CDR1 as LNHDA and CDR2 as SQIVND (reference sequence). The CDR3 contains 20 residues. CDR3 residues: CASSILPGASGANDTGELFF. Partial CDR3 DNA: TGTGCCAGTAGTATCTTACCCGGGGCTAGCGGAGCTAACGACACCGGGGAG. Full variable domain (outside the CDR3, taken from reference TRBV19 and TRBJ2-2): DGGITQSPKYLFRKEGQNVTLSCEQNLNHDAMYWYRQDPGQGLRLIYYSQIVNDFQKGDIAEGYSVSREKKESFPLTVTSAQKNPTAFYLCASSILPGASGANDTGELFFGEGSRLTVL.

This clone was counted many times. Coverage ceases 3 residues before the CDR3 finishes, and the germline J gene fills in the end. This chain connects TRBV2 to TRBJ2-7, with TRBD2 as a possible D gene (5 bases). CDR3 length: 13 residues. In germline, CDR1 is SNHLY, CDR2 FYNNEI. V was pared by 4 bases and J by 5 bases, with 12 bases between. The CDR3 DNA, read in part, is TGTGCCAGCAGTGGAGGGTATTGGGACGAG. This sequence encodes CASSGGYWDE. The entire CDR3 protein reads CASSGGYWDEQYF.

This clone counts as medium-sized. With the read ending 3 residues before the CDR3 end, the germline J gene is used to fill in that end. The chain couples TRBV7-2 to TRBJ1-1, with a possible D match to TRBD1 (5 bases). The CDR3 is 16 amino acids. Germline V gene sequence: CDR1 SGHTA, CDR2 FQGNSA. The CDR3 DNA, read in part, is TGTGCAAGTCGCTTAGCGCCGGGGGAAGGGAACACTGAA. It yields the protein CASRLAPGEGNTE. Given in full, the CDR3 is CASRLAPGEGNTEAFF.

This clone was recorded many times. The read comes to an end 3 residues before the CDR3 does, leaving the germline J gene to fill in the end. This sequence joins TRBV5-1 and TRBJ1-6; the match to TRBD1 covers 8 bases. The CDR3 consists of 16 residues. Germline V lookup: CDR1 SGHRS, CDR2 YFSETQ. J gave up 4 bases and V 1 base, and 4 bases lay outside the gene matches. Incomplete CDR3 DNA: TGCGCCAGCAGCTTGCAGGGGGCAGGATATAATTCACCC. Protein product: CASSLQGAGYNSP. The full CDR3 protein reads CASSLQGAGYNSPLHF.

This clone was seen ten or more times. The CDR3 end is not reached by the read, which stops 3 residues before it; the germline J gene fills it in. The rearrangement uses TRBV5-4 and TRBJ2-1, with 10 bases aligning to TRBD2. With V trimmed by 7 bases and J by 7 bases, 8 bases remained unmatched. The CDR3 has 14 residues. The V gene's germline CDR1 is SGHNT and CDR2 YYREEE (reference sequence). The CDR3 bases that were read are TGTGCCAGCTCTTCCGGACTAGCGGCTAATGAG. This codes for CASSSGLAANE. The whole CDR3 region reads CASSSGLAANEQFF.

This clone was seen at least ten times. The sequence runs out 3 residues before the end of the CDR3; the remainder is reconstructed from the germline J gene. The chain couples TRBV10-2 to TRBJ1-2; D may be TRBD1 (6 bases). The V and J ends lost 3 bases and 4 bases respectively, with 15 bases between them. Germline-derived CDR1 and CDR2 are WSHSY and SAAADI. The CDR3 is made up of 15 amino acids. This chain's CDR3 is CASSELGRGIYGYTF. CDR3 bases read: TGCGCCAGCAGTGAATTGGGCAGGGGCATCTATGGC.